This T cell receptor (beta chain) comes out of a study of shared clonotypes between healthy human individuals. Study-level points and caveats: Naive CD4 clonotype sharing across several donors was 4% to 5%.

Splitting of each subset's genomic DNA was done evenly across several immunoSEQ plates. Roughly 30,000 T cell genomes (roughly 0.2 ug DNA) went into each sorted-subset replicate. In the authors' methods: For the immunoSEQ data, sequences were junction-only without quality scores, so filtering differed. Profiled with immunoSEQ multiplex PCR; TCRdb holds only in-frame clones, not every one. V and J calls and clone size are as listed in that table; D and trimming were resolved from the DNA. Seen here are under 2,500,000 clones, approximately 96% observed once, and the top ten hold 0.13%. About this clone itself: What it recognizes is unknown.

The receptor comes from a man aged 18 to 30 in good health. Sequencing used naive CD4+ T cells sorted from blood. The subset denotes: CD45RA+ positively selected.

CDR3 sequence reads: CASSEWAAYNSPLHF. The CDR3, as DNA: TGTGCCAGCAGTGAGTGGGCGGCTTATAATTCACCCCTCCACTTT. The V and J genes are TRBV6-4 and TRBJ1-6, with D unclear. The germline V gene encodes CDR1 MRHNA and CDR2 SNTAGT. The CDR3 has 15 amino acids. V lost 3 bases, J lost 4 bases, and 10 bases lay in between.